The following is a TCR beta chain sequence with its context. RNA transcripts served as the template for amplifying TCR beta CDR3 regions. First-round RT-PCR with HTBI primers amplified the TCR CDR3 region. TCRdb re-analysed the multiplex PCR reads in MiXCR, keeping a single row per CDR3 protein. The sample shows approximately 620,000 distinct CDR3 sequences, more than 11% of them seen only once. Blood from later-ophthalmopathy patients was taken at first hyperthyroidism diagnosis. Fresh 10 ml peripheral blood yielded PBMCs. The data stem from a study of T cells in Graves' hyperthyroidism and ophthalmopathy. Sample: blood. The receptor's source is a young woman with Graves' hyperthyroidism that later progressed to Graves' ophthalmopathy.

The CDR3 loop is CASSLEDVYEQYF. As DNA, the CDR3 is TGTGCCAGCAGCCTCGAGGACGTCTACGAGCAGTACTTC. V and J are TRBV7-2 and TRBJ2-7; D is unclear. The germline V and J ends were trimmed by 5 bases and 3 bases, with 11 bases remaining between them. Germline values: CDR1 SGHTA, CDR2 FQGNSA. The CDR3 consists of 13 residues.